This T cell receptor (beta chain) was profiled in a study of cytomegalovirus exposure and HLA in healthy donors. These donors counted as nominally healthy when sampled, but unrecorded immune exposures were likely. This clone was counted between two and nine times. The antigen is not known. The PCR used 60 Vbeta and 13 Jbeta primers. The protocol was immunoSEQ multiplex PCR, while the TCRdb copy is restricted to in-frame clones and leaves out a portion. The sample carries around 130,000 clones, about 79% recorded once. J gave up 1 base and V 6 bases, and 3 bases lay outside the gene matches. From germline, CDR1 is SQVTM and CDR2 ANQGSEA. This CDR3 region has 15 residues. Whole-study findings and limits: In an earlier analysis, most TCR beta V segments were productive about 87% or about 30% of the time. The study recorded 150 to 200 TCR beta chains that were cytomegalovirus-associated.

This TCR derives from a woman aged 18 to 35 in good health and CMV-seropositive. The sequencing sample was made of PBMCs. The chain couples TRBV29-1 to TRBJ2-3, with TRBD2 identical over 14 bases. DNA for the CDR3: TGCAGCGTCGGGACTAGCGGGGGACGCACAGATACGCAGTATTTT. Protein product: CSVGTSGGRTDTQYF.